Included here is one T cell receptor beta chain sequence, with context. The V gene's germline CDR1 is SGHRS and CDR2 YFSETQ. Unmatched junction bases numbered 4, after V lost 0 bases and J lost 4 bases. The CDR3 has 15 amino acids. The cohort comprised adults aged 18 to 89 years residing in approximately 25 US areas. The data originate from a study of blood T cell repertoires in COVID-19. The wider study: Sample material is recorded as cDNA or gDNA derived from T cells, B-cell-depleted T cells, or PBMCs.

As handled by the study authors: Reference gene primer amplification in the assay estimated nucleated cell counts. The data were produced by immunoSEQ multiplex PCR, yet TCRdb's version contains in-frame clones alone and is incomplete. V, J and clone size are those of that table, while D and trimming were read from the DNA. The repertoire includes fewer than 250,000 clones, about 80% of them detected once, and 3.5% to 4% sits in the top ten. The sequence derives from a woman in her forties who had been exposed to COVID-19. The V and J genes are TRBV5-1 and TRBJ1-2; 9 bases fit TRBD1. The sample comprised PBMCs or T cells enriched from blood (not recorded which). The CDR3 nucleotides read TGCGCCAGCAGCTTGGGGGGACAGGGTGGCTATGGCTACACCTTC. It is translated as CASSLGGQGGYGYTF.